Presented here are 21 T cell receptor beta chains from one specimen sequenced in a study of blood T cell repertoires in COVID-19 (dated by TCRdb to 2018 to 2021). Library preparation employed the immunoSEQ multiplex PCR assay. TCRdb limited this immuneACCESS table to in-frame rearrangements with V and J called. A share of clones is missing; checked studies link under half to unresolved V genes, and the rest is unexplained. Present in this sample are 220,000 or so clones, less than 85% of which were seen just once. 4.5% to 7% of the sample rests with the top ten. The source material was peripheral blood. The receptors stem from an older woman with acute or convalescent COVID-19.

This chain uses TRBV19 with TRBJ1-1, with D maybe TRBD1 (5 bases). This CDR3 contains 13 residues. Trimming removed 6 bases at V and 3 bases at J, with 11 bases between. In germline, CDR1 is LNHDA, CDR2 SQIVND (reference sequence). The CDR3 sequence is CASRSGRDTEAFF. The DNA for the CDR3 is TGTGCCAGTAGGTCGGGCAGGGACACTGAAGCTTTCTTT.

This clone was seen a few times. CDR3 sequence: CASSPPGTDGEAFF. CDR3 nucleotides: TGTGCCAGCAGCCCACCAGGGACAGATGGTGAAGCTTTCTTT. This rearrangement joins TRBV7-3 to TRBJ1-1; 7 bases are a match to TRBD1. V lost 5 bases, J lost 7 bases, and 10 bases stayed unmatched. From germline, CDR1 is SGHTA and CDR2 FQGTGA. The CDR3 contains 14 residues.

The chain is built from TRBV28 and TRBJ1-6, with D perhaps matching TRBD1 (6 bases). This CDR3 comprises 14 residues. V was cut by 6 bases and J by 7 bases, with 13 bases left in between. CDR1 is MDHEN, CDR2 SYDVKM, per germline. Here the CDR3 reads CASSPGGLNSPLHF. The CDR3 DNA follows: TGTGCCAGCAGCCCCGGGGGGCTGAATTCACCCCTCCACTTT.

Regarding this clone: This sample also contains other DNA sequences that code for the same CDR3. The chain recombines TRBV2 with TRBJ2-7; weak D call: TRBD1 (6 bases). The V end lost 3 bases, the J end lost 4 bases, and 10 bases lay between the germline ends. Germline lookup yields CDR1 SNHLY and CDR2 FYNNEI. The length of the CDR3 is 13 residues. CDR3: CASSEGAVYEQYF. The DNA for the CDR3 is TGTGCCAGCAGTGAGGGGGCAGTTTACGAGCAGTACTTC.

This rearrangement joins TRBV7-9 to TRBJ1-1, with a weak D call TRBD1 (6 bases). CDR1 is SEHNR, CDR2 FQNEAQ, per germline (reference sequence). The CDR3 sequence is 12 residues long. Trimming cost V 5 bases and J 14 bases, with 18 bases left between them. The CDR3 loop reads CASSGGHPRGFF. CDR3 DNA sequence: TGTGCCAGCAGCGGGGGACATCCTCGAGGGTTCTTT.

The gene calls are TRBV6-5 and TRBJ2-1; D uncertain. Germline values: CDR1 MNHEY, CDR2 SVGAGI. The CDR3 consists of 14 residues. The V end lost 7 bases, the J end lost 2 bases, and 12 bases lay between the germline ends. The CDR3 DNA reads as TGTGCCAGCACGTTGGGCTCTACCTACAATGAGCAGTTCTTC. This codes for CASTLGSTYNEQFF.

The V and J genes are TRBV27 and TRBJ1-1, with 7 bases that match TRBD1. The germline gives CDR1 MNHEY, CDR2 SMNVEV (reference sequence). The CDR3 sequence is 11 residues long. V dropped 8 bases and J dropped 7; count of bases not matched to a gene: 4. CDR3 protein: CASSRQGEAFF. DNA of the CDR3: TGTGCCAGCTCTAGACAGGGTGAAGCTTTCTTT.

The rearrangement links TRBV19 to TRBJ1-1; D gene ambiguous. V lost 2 bases to trimming and J lost 4 bases, with 11 bases between them. CDR1 is LNHDA and CDR2 is SQIVND in the germline V gene (reference sequence). This CDR3 spans 14 amino acids. DNA of the CDR3: TGTGCCAGTAGTATATCCGGTGAGTCCACTGAAGCTTTCTTT. This encodes CASSISGESTEAFF. Full variable domain (remainder filled in from reference TRBV19 and TRBJ1-1): DGGITQSPKYLFRKEGQNVTLSCEQNLNHDAMYWYRQDPGQGLRLIYYSQIVNDFQKGDIAEGYSVSREKKESFPLTVTSAQKNPTAFYLCASSISGESTEAFFGQGTRLTVV.

The chain uses TRBV13 and TRBJ2-5; 7 nucleotides line up with TRBD1. Germline lookup yields CDR1 PRHDT and CDR2 FYEKMQ (reference sequence). The CDR3 length is 15 residues. The ends lost 4 bases at V and 4 bases at J; junction bases unmatched: 9. CDR3 DNA: TGTGCCAGCAGCTCCCGGGACAGTGGGAGAGAGACCCAGTACTTC. Translation: CASSSRDSGRETQYF.

This sequence joins TRBV18 and TRBJ2-7; D is perhaps TRBD1 (5 bases). This CDR3 is 13 amino acids long. Per germline, CDR1 KGHSH and CDR2 LQKENI. V shed 0 bases and J shed 7 bases, with 10 bases lying between them. The DNA of the CDR3 is TGTGCCAGCTCACCACCTGGGGCGCGGGAGCAGTACTTC. Translation gives CASSPPGAREQYF.

The chain employs TRBV3-1 (or the pseudogene TRBV3-2) and TRBJ2-5; TRBD1 is a possible D gene (5 bases). Germline V CDR1 and CDR2: LGHDT, YNNKEL (reference sequence). This CDR3 contains 12 residues. V lost 0 bases, J lost 10 bases, and 9 bases lay in between. CDR3 sequence reads: CASSQDLQGQYF. The CDR3 region has the DNA TGTGCCAGCAGCCAAGACCTCCAGGGCCAGTACTTC.

V gene TRBV2 combines with J gene TRBJ1-3, with D perhaps matching TRBD1 (6 bases). With 3 bases removed from V and 4 bases from J, the gap between germline ends came to 10 bases. Germline V gene sequence: CDR1 SNHLY, CDR2 FYNNEI. There are 14 residues in the CDR3. In DNA form, the CDR3 reads TGTGCCAGCAGTGAGCAGGGGACGGGAAACACCATATATTTT. Amino acid sequence: CASSEQGTGNTIYF.

The chain has TRBV5-4 and TRBJ2-1; 11 bases are a match to TRBD1. The CDR3 contains 15 residues. Germline CDR1 and CDR2: SGHNT and YYREEE (reference sequence). J lost 7 bases, V lost 3 bases, and 6 bases had no gene match. The CDR3 region has the DNA TGTGCCAGCAGCTGGGGAGGACAGGGGGCGAATGAGCAGTTCTTC. The encoded protein is CASSWGGQGANEQFF.

Only a few counts were recorded for this clone. V gene TRBV11-2 combines with J gene TRBJ2-7; the D gene is possibly TRBD1 (5 bases). Per germline, CDR1 SGHAT and CDR2 FQNNGV. The CDR3 totals 17 residues. Trimming removed 2 bases from V and 0 bases from J, with 17 bases in between. The CDR3 sequence is CASSLNYDRFSSYEQYF. Here the CDR3 DNA reads TGTGCCAGCAGCTTAAACTACGACAGATTCAGCTCCTACGAGCAGTACTTC.

The chain recombines TRBV14 with TRBJ2-7; perhaps TRBD2 as D (5 bases). The CDR3 has 16 residues. Between the trimmed V and J ends, which lost 4 bases and 5 bases, there was a span of 21 bases. Germline V lookup: CDR1 SGHDN, CDR2 FVKESK. Here the CDR3 DNA reads TGTGCCAGCAGCCCGAAACTAGTATTGTCCGCCCACGAGCAGTACTTC. As protein: CASSPKLVLSAHEQYF.

The rearrangement uses TRBV20-1 and TRBJ2-4, with 7 bases identical to TRBD1. The CDR3 is made up of 15 amino acids. CDR1 and CDR2 from the germline V gene are DFQATT and SNEGSKA (reference sequence). Trimming took 3 bases from V and 1 from J; bases not matched to a gene: 6. For the CDR3, the DNA is TGCAGTGCTAGTCGCAACAGGGGTGCCAAAAACATTCAGTACTTC. This gives the protein CSASRNRGAKNIQYF.

The chain uses TRBV27 and TRBJ1-6, with D tentatively TRBD1 (6 bases). With 5 bases removed from V and 8 bases from J, the gap between germline ends came to 10 bases. Germline assignment: CDR1 MNHEY and CDR2 SMNVEV (reference sequence). There are 13 residues in the CDR3. The CDR3 bases are TGTGCCAGCAGTGAGGGGGGGGATTCACCCCTCCACTTT. Protein: CASSEGGDSPLHF.

Only a few counts were recorded for this clone. V gene TRBV28 combines with J gene TRBJ2-3; D uncertain. Per the germline V gene, CDR1 is MDHEN and CDR2 is SYDVKM. V lost 5 bases and J lost 5, with 14 bases in between. CDR3 size: 14 residues. CDR3 in amino acids: CASSRSEWRDTQYF. In DNA form, the CDR3 reads TGTGCCAGCAGTCGCTCGGAGTGGAGAGATACGCAGTATTTT.

CDR3 protein: CSVNGNLNEQFF. The CDR3 nucleotides read TGCAGCGTAAACGGGAACCTAAATGAGCAGTTCTTC. The rearrangement uses TRBV29-1 and TRBJ2-1; D is possibly TRBD2 (5 bases). V lost 6 bases to trimming and J lost 7 bases, with 13 bases between them. The CDR3 length is 12 residues. CDR1 is SQVTM and CDR2 is ANQGSEA in the germline V gene.

This clone was recorded a few times. For the CDR3, the DNA is TGTGCCAGCAGTTTATCGCCAGATGGGCGCTCCTACAATGAGCAGTTCTTC. Residues: CASSLSPDGRSYNEQFF. The V call is TRBV27, the J call TRBJ2-1; D unclear. V shed 0 bases and J shed 0 bases, with 12 bases lying between them. CDR1 is MNHEY, CDR2 SMNVEV, per germline (reference sequence). This CDR3 region has 17 residues.

This chain links TRBV30 with TRBJ1-2; D gene unclear. Looked up from germline, CDR1 is GTSNPN and CDR2 is SVGIG (reference sequence). The V end was cut by 0 bases, the J end by 4 bases, with 12 bases between. The CDR3 runs to 14 residues. The CDR3 region is CAWSVWQRSYGYTF. The CDR3 nucleotides are TGTGCCTGGAGTGTTTGGCAGCGAAGCTATGGCTACACCTTC.